This T cell receptor beta chain was sequenced during a study of Graves' ophthalmopathy and Graves' hyperthyroidism. Germline V gives CDR1 GTSNPN, CDR2 SVGIG (reference sequence). With 5 bases removed from V and 1 base from J, the gap between germline ends came to 8 bases. The CDR3 spans 12 residues. Using RNA transcripts, the TCR beta CDR3 regions were amplified. Investigators did first-round RT-PCR with HTBI primers, then second-round multiplex PCR. Each CDR3 protein is one row after TCRdb ran MiXCR on the multiplex PCR reads. The sample has roughly 480,000 distinct CDR3 sequences; around 15% are singletons. Orbital computed tomography and thyroid ultrasound, along with TRAb, serum thyroxine and clinical symptoms, underpinned diagnosis.

This receptor was identified in a young woman with Graves' ophthalmopathy. The sequencing sample was made of blood. The chain carries TRBV30 and TRBJ1-1, with D perhaps TRBD1 (6 bases). This CDR3 is CAWEGQNTEAFF. DNA for the CDR3: TGTGCCTGGGAGGGACAGAACACTGAAGCTTTCTTT.